This entry concerns a single T cell receptor beta chain. The antigen is unknown. This sample is drawn from a study of T cell repertoires in cytomegalovirus infection. Findings and limits, study-wide: CMV-specific TCR beta clonotypes restricted by HLA-C dominated the ex vivo response.

V shed 3 bases and J shed 5 bases, with 16 bases lying between them. The CDR3 sequence is 15 residues long. TCRdb redid the calling of the reads with MiXCR, one entry per CDR3 protein. Here the sample spans roughly 990,000 distinct CDR3 sequences, around a third being singletons. This chain connects TRBV12-3 or TRBV12-4 to TRBJ1-2; possible D gene TRBD1, 5 bases. This specimen consisted of cultured CD8+ T cells from PBMCs, obtained from culture after CMV antigen stimulation. The receptor's source is a human donor in good health (CMV status not recorded). Some clones in this sample may be carry-over from other donors' samples. The CDR3 DNA follows: TGTGCCAGCAGTTTTCAAGGGGAAAAAGGATATGGCTACACCTTC. Encoded protein: CASSFQGEKGYGYTF.